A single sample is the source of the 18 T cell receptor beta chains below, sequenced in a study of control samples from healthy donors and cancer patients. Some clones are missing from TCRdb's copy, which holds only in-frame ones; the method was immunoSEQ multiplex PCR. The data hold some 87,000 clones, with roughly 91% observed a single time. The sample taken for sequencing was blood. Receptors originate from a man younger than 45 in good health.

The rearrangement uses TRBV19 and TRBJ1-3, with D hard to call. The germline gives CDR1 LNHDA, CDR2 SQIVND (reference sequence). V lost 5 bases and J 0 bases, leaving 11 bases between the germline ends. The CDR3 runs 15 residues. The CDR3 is CASSAQQNSGNTIYF. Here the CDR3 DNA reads TGTGCCAGTAGTGCACAGCAAAACTCTGGAAACACCATATATTTT.

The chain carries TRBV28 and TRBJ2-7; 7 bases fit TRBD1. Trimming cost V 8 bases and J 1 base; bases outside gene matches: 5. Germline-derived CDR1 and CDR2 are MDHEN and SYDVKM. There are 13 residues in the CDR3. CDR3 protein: CASENRGSYEQYF. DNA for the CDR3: TGTGCCAGCGAAAACAGGGGTTCCTACGAGCAGTACTTC.

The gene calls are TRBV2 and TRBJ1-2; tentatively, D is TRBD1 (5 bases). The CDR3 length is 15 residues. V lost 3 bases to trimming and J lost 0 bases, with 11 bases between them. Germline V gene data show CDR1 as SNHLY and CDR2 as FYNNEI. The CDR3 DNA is TGTGCCAGCAGTGATCTGGGGGGAGCTAACTATGGCTACACCTTC. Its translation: CASSDLGGANYGYTF.

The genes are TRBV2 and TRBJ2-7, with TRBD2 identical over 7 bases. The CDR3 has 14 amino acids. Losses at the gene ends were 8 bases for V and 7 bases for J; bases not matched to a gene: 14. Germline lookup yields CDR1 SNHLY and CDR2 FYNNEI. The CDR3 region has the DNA TGTGCCAGCGGAAGTTGGGCGGGAGATGATGAGCAGTACTTC. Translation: CASGSWAGDDEQYF.

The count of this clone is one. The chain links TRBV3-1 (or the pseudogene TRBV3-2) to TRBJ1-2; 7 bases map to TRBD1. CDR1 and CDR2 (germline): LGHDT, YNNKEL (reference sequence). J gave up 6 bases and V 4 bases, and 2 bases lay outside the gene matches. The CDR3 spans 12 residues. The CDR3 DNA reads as TGTGCCAGCAGCCTGACAGGGCATGGCTACACCTTC. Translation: CASSLTGHGYTF.

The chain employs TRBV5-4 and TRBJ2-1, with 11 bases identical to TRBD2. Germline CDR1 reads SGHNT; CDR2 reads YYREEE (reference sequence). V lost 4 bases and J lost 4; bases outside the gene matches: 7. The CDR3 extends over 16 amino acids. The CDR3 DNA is TGTGCCAGCAGCGGAAATAGCGGGAGGGAGTACAATGAGCAGTTCTTC. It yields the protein CASSGNSGREYNEQFF.

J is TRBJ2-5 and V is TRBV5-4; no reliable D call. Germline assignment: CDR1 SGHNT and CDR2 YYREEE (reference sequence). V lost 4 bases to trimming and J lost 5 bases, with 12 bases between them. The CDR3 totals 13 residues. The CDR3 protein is CASSIPLQETQYF. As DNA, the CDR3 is TGTGCCAGCAGCATCCCCTTACAGGAGACCCAGTACTTC.

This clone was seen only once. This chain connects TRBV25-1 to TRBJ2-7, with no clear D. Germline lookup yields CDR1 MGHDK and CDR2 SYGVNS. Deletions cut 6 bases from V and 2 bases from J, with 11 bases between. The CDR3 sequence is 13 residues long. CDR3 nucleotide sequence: TGTGCCAGCAGCCAGGCTCGCCCCTACGAGCAGTACTTC. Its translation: CASSQARPYEQYF.

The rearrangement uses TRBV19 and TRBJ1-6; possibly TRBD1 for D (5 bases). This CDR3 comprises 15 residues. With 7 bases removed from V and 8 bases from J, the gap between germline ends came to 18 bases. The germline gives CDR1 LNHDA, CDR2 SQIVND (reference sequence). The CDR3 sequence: CASNGQGGGHSPLHF. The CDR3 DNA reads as TGTGCCAGTAACGGTCAGGGCGGAGGCCATTCACCCCTCCACTTT.

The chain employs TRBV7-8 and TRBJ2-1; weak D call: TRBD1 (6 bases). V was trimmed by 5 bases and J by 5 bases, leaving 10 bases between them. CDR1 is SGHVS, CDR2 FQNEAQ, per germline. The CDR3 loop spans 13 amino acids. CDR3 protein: CASSPRTDNEQFF. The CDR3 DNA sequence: TGTGCCAGCAGCCCGCGGACAGACAATGAGCAGTTCTTC.

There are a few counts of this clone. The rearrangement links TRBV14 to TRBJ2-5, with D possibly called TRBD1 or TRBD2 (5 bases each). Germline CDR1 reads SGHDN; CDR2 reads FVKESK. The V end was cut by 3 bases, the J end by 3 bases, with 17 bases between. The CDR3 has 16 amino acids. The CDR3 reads CASSQDRGVVEETQYF. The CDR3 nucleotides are TGTGCCAGCAGCCAGGACCGAGGGGTAGTAGAAGAGACCCAGTACTTC.

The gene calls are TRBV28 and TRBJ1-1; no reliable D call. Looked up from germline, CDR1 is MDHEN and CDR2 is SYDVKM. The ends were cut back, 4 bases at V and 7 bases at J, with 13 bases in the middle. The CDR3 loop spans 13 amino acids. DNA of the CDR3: TGTGCCAGCAGTTCCGGGTGGACGGATGAAGCTTTCTTT. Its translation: CASSSGWTDEAFF.

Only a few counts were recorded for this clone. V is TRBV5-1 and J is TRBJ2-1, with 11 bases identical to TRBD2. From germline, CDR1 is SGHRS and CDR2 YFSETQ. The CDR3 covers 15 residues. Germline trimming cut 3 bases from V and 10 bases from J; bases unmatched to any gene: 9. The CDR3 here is CASSSQTSGNREQFF. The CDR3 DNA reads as TGCGCCAGCAGCTCCCAGACTAGCGGGAACAGGGAGCAGTTCTTC.

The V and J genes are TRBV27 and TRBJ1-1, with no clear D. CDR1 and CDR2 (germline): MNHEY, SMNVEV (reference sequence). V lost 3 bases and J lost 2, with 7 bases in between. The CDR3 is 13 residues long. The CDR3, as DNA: TGTGCCAGCAGTTTGGTCAGTAACACTGAAGCTTTCTTT. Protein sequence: CASSLVSNTEAFF.

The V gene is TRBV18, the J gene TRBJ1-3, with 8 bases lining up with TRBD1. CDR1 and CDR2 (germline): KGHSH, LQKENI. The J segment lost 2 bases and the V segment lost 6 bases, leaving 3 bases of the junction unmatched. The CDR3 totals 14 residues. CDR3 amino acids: CASSTDRAGNTIYF. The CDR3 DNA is TGTGCCAGCTCCACGGACAGGGCTGGAAACACCATATATTTT.

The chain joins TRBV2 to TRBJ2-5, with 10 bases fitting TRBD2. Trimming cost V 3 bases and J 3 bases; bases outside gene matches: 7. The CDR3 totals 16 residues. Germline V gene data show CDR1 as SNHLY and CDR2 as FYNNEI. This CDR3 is CASSDGSSGGEETQYF. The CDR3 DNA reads TGTGCCAGCAGTGACGGGTCTAGCGGGGGAGAAGAGACCCAGTACTTC.

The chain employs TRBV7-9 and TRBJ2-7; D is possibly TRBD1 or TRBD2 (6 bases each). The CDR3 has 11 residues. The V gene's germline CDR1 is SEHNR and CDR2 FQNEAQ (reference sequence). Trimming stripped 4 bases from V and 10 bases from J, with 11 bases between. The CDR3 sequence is CASSSPGAQYF. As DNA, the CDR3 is TGTGCCAGCAGCTCACCGGGGGCCCAGTACTTC.

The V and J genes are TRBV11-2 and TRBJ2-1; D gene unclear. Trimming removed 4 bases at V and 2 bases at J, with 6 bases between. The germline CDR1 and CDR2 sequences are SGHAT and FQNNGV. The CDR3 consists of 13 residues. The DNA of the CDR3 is TGTGCCAGCAGCTCAGTGGCCTACAATGAGCAGTTCTTC. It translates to CASSSVAYNEQFF.